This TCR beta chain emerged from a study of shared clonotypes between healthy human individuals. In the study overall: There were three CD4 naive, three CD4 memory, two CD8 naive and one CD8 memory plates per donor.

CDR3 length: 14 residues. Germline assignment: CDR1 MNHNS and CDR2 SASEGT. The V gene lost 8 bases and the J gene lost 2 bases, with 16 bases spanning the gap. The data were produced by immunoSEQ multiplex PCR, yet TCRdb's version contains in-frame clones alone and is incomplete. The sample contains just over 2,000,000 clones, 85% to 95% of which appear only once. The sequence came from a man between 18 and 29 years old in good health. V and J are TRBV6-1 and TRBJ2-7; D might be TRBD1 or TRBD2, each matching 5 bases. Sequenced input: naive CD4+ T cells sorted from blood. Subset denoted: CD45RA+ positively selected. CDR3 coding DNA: TGTGCCAGCCCGAGGGGAGACGCCACCTACGAGCAGTACTTC. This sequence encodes CASPRGDATYEQYF.